This T cell receptor beta chain is from a study of CD8 T cells in Susac syndrome. Study-level points and caveats: There were 15 to 20 Susac-specific public clones in total CD8+ repertoires and roughly 5 in CD8+ TEMRA repertoires.

V shed 1 base and J shed 0 bases, with 12 bases lying between them. CDR1 SGHRS and CDR2 YFSETQ come from the germline V gene. This CDR3 has 16 residues. Comment on this clonotype: Antigen: not known.

TCR beta was sequenced from blood CD8+ and CD4+ T cells. Reverse transcription of about 0.45 to 1 ug RNA used random hexamers. Amplification of TCR beta CDR3 by immunoSEQ multiplex PCR spanned 54 Vbeta and 13 Jbeta. TCRdb fed the immunoSEQ multiplex PCR reads into MiXCR, producing one record per CDR3 protein. The data contain some 97,000 distinct CDR3 sequences, 95% of them seen just once; the ten biggest clones take up 0.3%. J is TRBJ2-3 and V is TRBV5-1; D is ambiguous. Sequencing was performed on CD8+ T cells from PBMCs. The sequence derives from a human donor with Susac syndrome. CDR3 region: CASSLTRPASTDTQYF. For the CDR3, the DNA is TGCGCCAGCAGCTTGACTCGTCCAGCTAGCACAGATACGCAGTATTTT.